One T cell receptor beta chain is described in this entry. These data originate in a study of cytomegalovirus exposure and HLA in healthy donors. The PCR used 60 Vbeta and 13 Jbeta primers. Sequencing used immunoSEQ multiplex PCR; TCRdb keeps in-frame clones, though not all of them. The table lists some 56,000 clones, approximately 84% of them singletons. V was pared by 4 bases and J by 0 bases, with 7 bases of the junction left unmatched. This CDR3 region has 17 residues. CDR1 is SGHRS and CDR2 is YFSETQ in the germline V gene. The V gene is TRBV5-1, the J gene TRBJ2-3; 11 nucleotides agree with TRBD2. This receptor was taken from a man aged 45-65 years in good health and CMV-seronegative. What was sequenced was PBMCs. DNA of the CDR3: TGCGCCAGCAGCCCTTTGACTAGCGGGGCTAGCACAGATACGCAGTATTTT. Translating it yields CASSPLTSGASTDTQYF.